These 26 T cell receptor beta chains were all obtained from the same sample, sequenced in a study of post-analysis software for immune sequencing data. TCR beta cDNA libraries had unique molecular identifiers. TCRdb analysed the PCR reads with MiXCR anew, one entry per CDR3 protein. Among about 540,000 distinct CDR3 sequences listed, 30% to 40% were seen once. Study-level results: Compared with controls, patients had more of five or six TRBV segments, including TRBV5-6, TRBV5-1 and TRBV20-1.

No cognate antigen is known for these TCRs. Sequencing was carried out using blood. These receptor sequences come from a girl aged 2-17 years with multiple sclerosis.

The chain recombines TRBV6-5 with TRBJ1-2, with 9 bases fitting TRBD1. V shed 6 bases, J shed 6 bases, and the junction held 8 bases outside the gene matches. The CDR3 runs to 14 residues. The germline V gene has CDR1 MNHEY and CDR2 SVGAGI. CDR3 protein: CASSPLNRGHGYTF. As DNA, the CDR3 is TGTGCCAGCAGCCCCCTCAACAGGGGGCATGGCTACACCTTC.

This clonotype was seen ten or more times. The chain couples TRBV20-1 to TRBJ1-2, with D perhaps TRBD1 (5 bases). The V gene's germline CDR1 is DFQATT and CDR2 SNEGSKA (reference sequence). The CDR3 is 13 residues long. The CDR3 bases are TGCAGCGTGTGGGGACCCCTTCGTAATGGCTACACCTTC. This codes for CSVWGPLRNGYTF.

The chain combines TRBV7-2 with TRBJ2-5; 15 bases match TRBD2. The germline CDR1 and CDR2 sequences are SGHTA and FQGNSA. With 3 bases clipped from V and 1 base from J, the junction kept 12 bases outside the gene matches. The CDR3 extends over 20 amino acids. CDR3 amino acids: CASSFQPGLAGGRLQETQYF. The CDR3 DNA reads as TGTGCCAGCAGCTTTCAACCCGGACTAGCGGGGGGGCGTCTCCAAGAGACCCAGTACTTC.

Worth noting for this clonotype: The junction departs from germline at one end; a sequencing error may be responsible. The chain recombines TRBV4-1 with TRBJ1-3, with unresolved D. The CDR3 is 13 amino acids. Per the germline V gene, CDR1 is MGHRA and CDR2 is YSYEKL. In nucleotides, the CDR3 is TGCGCCAGCAGCCAAGGCTCTGGAAACACCAGATATTTT. Its protein product is CASSQGSGNTRYF.

In its sample, this clonotype was seen a few times. V gene TRBV5-1 combines with J gene TRBJ2-3; D remains ambiguous. The germline V and J ends were trimmed by 0 bases and 5 bases, with 7 bases remaining between them. CDR3 length: 13 amino acids. Germline CDR1 is SGHRS and CDR2 is YFSETQ. The DNA of the CDR3 is TGCGCCAGCAGCTTGGCGGCCAAAGATACGCAGTATTTT. Protein: CASSLAAKDTQYF.

There are a few counts of this clonotype. The chain employs TRBV5-1 and TRBJ2-3; no firm D call. Trimming cost V 0 bases and J 0 bases, with 11 bases left between them. Germline lookup yields CDR1 SGHRS and CDR2 YFSETQ. CDR3 length: 16 amino acids. CDR3 residues: CASSLGLSLSTDTQYF. CDR3 nucleotides: TGCGCCAGCAGCTTGGGCCTTTCGCTCAGCACAGATACGCAGTATTTT.

V gene TRBV5-1 combines with J gene TRBJ2-1, with D possibly TRBD2 on 7 matching bases. Germline-derived CDR1 and CDR2 are SGHRS and YFSETQ. The ends were cut back, 6 bases at V and 1 base at J, with 14 bases in the middle. The CDR3 is 15 residues long. In nucleotides, the CDR3 is TGCGCCAGCACCATGGGGGGGCTTTCCTACAATGAGCAGTTCTTC. This gives the protein CASTMGGLSYNEQFF. Filled out from reference TRBV5-1 and TRBJ2-1, the complete variable domain reads KAGVTQTPRYLIKTRGQQVTLSCSPISGHRSVSWYQQTPGQGLQFLFEYFSETQRNKGNFPGRFSGRQFSNSRSEMNVSTLELGDSALYLCASTMGGLSYNEQFFGPGTRLTVL.

This clonotype has only a few counts. V usage is TRBV4-2 and J usage is TRBJ1-2; possibly TRBD1 for D (6 bases). From germline, CDR1 is LGHNA and CDR2 YNFKEQ. The V gene lost 4 bases and the J gene lost 2 bases, with 20 bases spanning the gap. The CDR3 sequence is 17 residues long. The CDR3 region has the DNA TGTGCCAGCAGCCCCGAAGGGGGGGCAGGTTCGAACTATGGCTACACCTTC. As protein: CASSPEGGAGSNYGYTF.

J is TRBJ2-5 and V is TRBV9; unclear D gene. The CDR3 has 13 residues. Germline V lookup: CDR1 SGDLS, CDR2 YYNGEE. V lost 0 bases and J lost 5, with 8 bases in between. Here the CDR3 DNA reads TGTGCCAGCAGCGTAGCCGTATTGGAGACCCAGTACTTC. Translation gives CASSVAVLETQYF. The full variable domain, in which reference TRBV9 and TRBJ2-5 provide the parts outside the CDR3, is DSGVTQTPKHLITATGQRVTLRCSPRSGDLSVYWYQQSLDQGLQFLIQYYNGEERAKGNILERFSAQQFPDLHSELNLSSLELGDSALYFCASSVAVLETQYFGPGTRLLVL.

This clonotype is a singleton in its sample. This chain joins TRBV10-3 and TRBJ2-5; D is tentatively TRBD1 or TRBD2 (5 bases each). This CDR3 spans 13 amino acids. Germline V gene sequence: CDR1 ENHRY, CDR2 SYGVKD. Trimming removed 3 bases from V and 4 bases from J, with 9 bases in between. CDR3 DNA sequence: TGTGCCATCAGTGAACCAGGGAGAGAGACCCAGTACTTC. Translating it yields CAISEPGRETQYF.

This clonotype has a count of ten or more. The V gene is TRBV5-1, the J gene TRBJ2-5, with TRBD1 matching 8 bases. Trimming removed 4 bases from V and 3 bases from J; junction bases left unmatched: 2. The CDR3 spans 13 residues. The germline V gene encodes CDR1 SGHRS and CDR2 YFSETQ. In DNA, the CDR3 is TGCGCCAGCAGCCTGGGACAGGAAGAGACCCAGTACTTC. It specifies CASSLGQEETQYF.

The gene calls are TRBV12-3 or TRBV12-4 and TRBJ2-3; TRBD2 aligns across 12 bases. Trimming cost V 5 bases and J 3 bases; bases outside gene matches: 3. The CDR3 has 15 residues. Here the CDR3 reads CASSASGRGTDTQYF. CDR3 nucleotide sequence: TGTGCCAGCAGTGCTAGCGGGAGGGGGACAGATACGCAGTATTTT.

The V and J genes are TRBV5-1 and TRBJ2-3; 14 nucleotides align to TRBD2. Per the germline V gene, CDR1 is SGHRS and CDR2 is YFSETQ. V gave up 3 bases and J gave up 2 bases; unmatched junction bases: 8. The CDR3 runs 18 residues. The CDR3 region is CASSSWTSGGRLTDTQYF. CDR3 nucleotide sequence: TGCGCCAGCAGCTCATGGACTAGCGGGGGGCGCCTCACAGATACGCAGTATTTT.

This sequence joins TRBV5-1 and TRBJ2-1, with D uncertain. The CDR3 consists of 15 residues. Germline-derived CDR1 and CDR2 are SGHRS and YFSETQ. The germline V and J ends were trimmed by 0 bases and 6 bases, with 13 bases remaining between them. For the CDR3, the DNA is TGCGCCAGCAGCTTGGTAGGCATAAATCCCAATGAGCAGTTCTTC. It encodes CASSLVGINPNEQFF.

In its sample, this clonotype was seen a few times. With a much larger clone just one base away, this may be a read error. This sequence joins TRBV29-1 and TRBJ2-5; perhaps D is TRBD1 or TRBD2 (5 bases each). Trimming took 6 bases from V and 11 from J, leaving 22 bases between them. The V gene's germline CDR1 is SQVTM and CDR2 ANQGSEA. This CDR3 contains 13 residues. Here the CDR3 DNA reads TGCAGCGTCCCTGTGGGGGTGGTCGATGAGCAGTACTTC. As protein: CSVPVGVVDEQYF.

The V and J genes are TRBV20-1 and TRBJ2-1; possibly TRBD1 for D (5 bases). This CDR3 region has 16 residues. Looked up from germline, CDR1 is DFQATT and CDR2 is SNEGSKA (reference sequence). V shed 0 bases and J shed 2 bases, with 14 bases lying between them. The CDR3 loop is CSARDVQKGPYNEQFF. The CDR3 DNA reads as TGCAGTGCTAGAGATGTGCAAAAGGGGCCCTACAATGAGCAGTTCTTC.

The chain recombines TRBV7-2 with TRBJ2-3; D not resolved. Trimming removed 1 base at V and 1 base at J, with 9 bases between. The CDR3 covers 15 residues. CDR1 SGHTA and CDR2 FQGNSA come from the germline V gene. The CDR3 loop reads CASSLDPGRTDTQYF. The DNA for the CDR3 is TGTGCCAGCAGCTTAGACCCAGGCCGCACAGATACGCAGTATTTT.

CDR3 in DNA: TGTGCCAGCAGTTTTGCCCCGGGACAGGGGTCCGCAGGGCACACAGATACGCAGTATTTT. Its translation: CASSFAPGQGSAGHTDTQYF. V gene TRBV28 combines with J gene TRBJ2-3, with 10 bases aligning to TRBD1. The CDR3 runs 20 residues. V dropped 3 bases and J dropped 2; count of bases not matched to a gene: 17. The germline V gene encodes CDR1 MDHEN and CDR2 SYDVKM.

This chain connects TRBV3-1 to TRBJ1-2; no clear D. Germline V gene sequence: CDR1 LGHDT, CDR2 YNNKEL (reference sequence). The germline V and J ends were trimmed by 0 bases and 5 bases, with 4 bases remaining between them. This CDR3 comprises 12 residues. The CDR3 reads CASSQDRYGYTF. In nucleotides, the CDR3 is TGTGCCAGCAGCCAAGATCGGTATGGCTACACCTTC. The complete variable domain, with remaining parts taken from reference TRBV3-1 and TRBJ1-2, reads DTAVSQTPKYLVTQMGNDKSIKCEQNLGHDTMYWYKQDSKKFLKIMFSYNNKELIINETVPNRFSPKSPDKAHLNLHINSLELGDSAVYFCASSQDRYGYTFGSGTRLTVV.

V gene TRBV7-3 combines with J gene TRBJ2-3; TRBD2 aligns across 11 bases. This CDR3 comprises 16 residues. V was pared by 5 bases and J by 5 bases, with 9 bases of the junction left unmatched. Germline lookup yields CDR1 SGHTA and CDR2 FQGTGA. The CDR3 region has the DNA TGTGCCAGCAGCCACCCACCTAGCGGGGGGTTAGATACGCAGTATTTT. Encoded protein: CASSHPPSGGLDTQYF.

This clonotype showed up just a few times. The chain combines TRBV10-3 with TRBJ2-5, with 9 positions matching TRBD1. V was clipped by 6 bases and J by 4 bases; unmatched bases: 9. Germline V gene data show CDR1 as ENHRY and CDR2 as SYGVKD. CDR3 size: 15 residues. The CDR3 reads CAISEDRGRGETQYF. In DNA form, the CDR3 reads TGTGCCATCAGCGAGGACAGGGGCAGGGGAGAGACCCAGTACTTC.

CDR3 coding DNA: TGTGCCAGCAGCTCGGCTAGGGCCGGGGAGACCCAGTACTTC. This sequence encodes CASSSARAGETQYF. This rearrangement joins TRBV5-6 to TRBJ2-5; no definite D call. V lost 3 bases and J lost 5, with 14 bases in between. CDR1 is SGHDT and CDR2 is YYEEEE in the germline V gene. The CDR3 runs 14 residues.

The rearrangement uses TRBV20-1 and TRBJ2-3; maybe TRBD2 (7 bases). Germline V gives CDR1 DFQATT, CDR2 SNEGSKA (reference sequence). The CDR3 runs to 14 residues. V was clipped by 5 bases and J by 6 bases, with 18 bases between them. The CDR3 DNA sequence: TGCAGTGCTCAGATAGGGGGGGAAGGGGATACGCAGTATTTT. This gives the protein CSAQIGGEGDTQYF.

There are a few counts of this clonotype. V usage is TRBV12-3 or TRBV12-4 and J usage is TRBJ1-1; D might be TRBD1 (5 bases). The V end was cut by 6 bases, the J end by 1 base, with 6 bases between. The length of the CDR3 is 12 residues. The CDR3 sequence is CASRGENTEAFF. DNA for the CDR3: TGTGCCAGCAGAGGGGAGAACACTGAAGCTTTCTTT.

J is TRBJ2-2 and V is TRBV11-1; no clear D gene. Germline CDR1 reads SGHAT; CDR2 reads FQDESV (reference sequence). This CDR3 is built from 13 residues. Trimming took 2 bases from V and 6 from J, leaving 7 bases between them. The CDR3 nucleotides are TGTGCCAGCAGCTTAATCTCGGCCGGGGAGCTGTTTTTT. Amino acid sequence: CASSLISAGELFF.

This clonotype was seen only a few times. This chain links TRBV6-1 with TRBJ2-7, with 8 nucleotides matching TRBD1. Germline V gives CDR1 MNHNS, CDR2 SASEGT. The CDR3 has 14 amino acids. Unmatched junction bases numbered 5, after V lost 6 bases and J lost 1 base. CDR3: CASRRQGTSYEQYF. DNA for the CDR3: TGTGCCAGCAGGAGACAGGGGACATCCTACGAGCAGTACTTC.